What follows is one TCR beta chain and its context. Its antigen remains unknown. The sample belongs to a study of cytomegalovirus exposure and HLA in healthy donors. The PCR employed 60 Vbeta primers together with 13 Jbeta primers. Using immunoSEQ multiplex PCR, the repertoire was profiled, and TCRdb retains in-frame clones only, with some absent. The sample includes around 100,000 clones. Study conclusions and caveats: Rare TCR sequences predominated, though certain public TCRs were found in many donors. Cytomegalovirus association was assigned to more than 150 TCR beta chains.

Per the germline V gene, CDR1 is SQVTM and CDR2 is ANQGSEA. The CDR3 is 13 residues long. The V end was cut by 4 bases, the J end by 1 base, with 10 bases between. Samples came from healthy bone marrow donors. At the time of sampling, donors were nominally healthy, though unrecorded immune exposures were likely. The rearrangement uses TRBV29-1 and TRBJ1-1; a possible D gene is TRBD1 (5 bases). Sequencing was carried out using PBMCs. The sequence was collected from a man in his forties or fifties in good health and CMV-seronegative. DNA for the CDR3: TGCAGCGTTGTTAGACAGCCGAACACTGAAGCTTTCTTT. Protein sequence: CSVVRQPNTEAFF.